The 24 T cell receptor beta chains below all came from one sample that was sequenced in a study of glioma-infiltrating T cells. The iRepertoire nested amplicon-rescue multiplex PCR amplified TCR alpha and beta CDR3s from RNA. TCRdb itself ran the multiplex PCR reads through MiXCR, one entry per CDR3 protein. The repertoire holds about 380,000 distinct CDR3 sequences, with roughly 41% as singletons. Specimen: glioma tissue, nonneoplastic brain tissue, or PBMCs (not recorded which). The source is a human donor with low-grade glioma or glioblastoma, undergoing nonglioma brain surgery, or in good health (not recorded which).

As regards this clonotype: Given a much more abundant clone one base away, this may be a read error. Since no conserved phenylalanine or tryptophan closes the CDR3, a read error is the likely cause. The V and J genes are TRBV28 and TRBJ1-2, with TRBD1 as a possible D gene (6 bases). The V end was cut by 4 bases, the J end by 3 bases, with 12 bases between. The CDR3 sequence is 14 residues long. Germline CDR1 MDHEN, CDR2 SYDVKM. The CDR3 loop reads CASSSGQTYYGYTL. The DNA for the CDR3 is TGTGCCAGCAGTTCAGGACAGACTTACTATGGCTACACCTTA.

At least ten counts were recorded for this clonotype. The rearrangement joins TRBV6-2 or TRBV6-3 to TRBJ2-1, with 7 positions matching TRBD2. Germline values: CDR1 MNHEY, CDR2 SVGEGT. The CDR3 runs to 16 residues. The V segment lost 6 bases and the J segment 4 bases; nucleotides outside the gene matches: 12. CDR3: CASRAPGLAVYNEQFF. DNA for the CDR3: TGTGCCAGCAGGGCCCCTGGGCTAGCGGTTTACAATGAGCAGTTCTTC.

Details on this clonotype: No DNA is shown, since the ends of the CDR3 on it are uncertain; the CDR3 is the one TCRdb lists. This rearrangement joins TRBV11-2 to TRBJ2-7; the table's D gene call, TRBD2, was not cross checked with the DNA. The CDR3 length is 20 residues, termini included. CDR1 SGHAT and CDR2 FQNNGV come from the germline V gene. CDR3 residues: CASSFYICSAGDSRSYEQYF.

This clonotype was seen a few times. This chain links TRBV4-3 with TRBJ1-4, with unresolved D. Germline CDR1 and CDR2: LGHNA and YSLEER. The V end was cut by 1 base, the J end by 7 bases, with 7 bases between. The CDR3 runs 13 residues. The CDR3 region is CASSQVGGEKLFF. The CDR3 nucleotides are TGCGCCAGCAGCCAAGTGGGAGGTGAAAAACTGTTTTTT.

CDR3 in amino acids: CASTRGSGEDTQYF. The CDR3 DNA is TGTGCCAGCACCCGGGGTAGTGGGGAAGATACGCAGTATTTT. The V call is TRBV6-1, the J call TRBJ2-3, with a weak D call TRBD2 (5 bases). Germline V gene data show CDR1 as MNHNS and CDR2 as SASEGT. The V end lost 7 bases, the J end lost 5 bases, and 16 bases lay between the germline ends. CDR3 size: 14 residues.

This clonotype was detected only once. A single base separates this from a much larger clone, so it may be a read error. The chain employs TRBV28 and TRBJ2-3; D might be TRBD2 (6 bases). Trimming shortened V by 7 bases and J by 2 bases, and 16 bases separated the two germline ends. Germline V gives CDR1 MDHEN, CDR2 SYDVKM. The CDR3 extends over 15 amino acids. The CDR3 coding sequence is TGTGCCAGCAACCCCTCGGGACTCTACACAGATACGCAGTATTTT. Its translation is CASNPSGLYTDTQYF.

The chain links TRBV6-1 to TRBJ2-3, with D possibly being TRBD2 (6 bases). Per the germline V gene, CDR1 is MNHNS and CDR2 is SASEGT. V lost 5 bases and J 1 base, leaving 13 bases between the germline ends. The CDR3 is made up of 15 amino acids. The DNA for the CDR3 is TGTGCCAGCAGTCCGCGGGGCTCCGGCACAGATACGCAGTATTTT. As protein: CASSPRGSGTDTQYF.

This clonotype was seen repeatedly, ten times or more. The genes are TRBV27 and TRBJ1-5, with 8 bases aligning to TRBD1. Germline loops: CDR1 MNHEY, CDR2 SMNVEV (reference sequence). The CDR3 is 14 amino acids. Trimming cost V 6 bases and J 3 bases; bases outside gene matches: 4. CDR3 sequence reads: CASSPGGLNQPQHF. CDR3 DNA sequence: TGTGCCAGCAGCCCAGGGGGCCTCAATCAGCCCCAGCATTTT.

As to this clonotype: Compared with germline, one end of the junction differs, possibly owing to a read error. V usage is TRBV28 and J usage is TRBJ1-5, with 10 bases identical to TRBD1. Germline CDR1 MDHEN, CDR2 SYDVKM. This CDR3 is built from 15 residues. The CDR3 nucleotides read TGCGACAGTTTAAAGGACAGGGGGGGGGGTCAGCCCCAGCATTTT. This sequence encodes CDSLKDRGGGQPQHF.

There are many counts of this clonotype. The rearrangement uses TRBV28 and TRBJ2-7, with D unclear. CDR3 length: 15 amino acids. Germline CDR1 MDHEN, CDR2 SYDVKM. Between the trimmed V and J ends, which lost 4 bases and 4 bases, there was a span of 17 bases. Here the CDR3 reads CASSSRTAPRYEQYF. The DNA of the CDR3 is TGTGCCAGCAGTTCCCGGACCGCCCCCAGGTACGAGCAGTACTTC.

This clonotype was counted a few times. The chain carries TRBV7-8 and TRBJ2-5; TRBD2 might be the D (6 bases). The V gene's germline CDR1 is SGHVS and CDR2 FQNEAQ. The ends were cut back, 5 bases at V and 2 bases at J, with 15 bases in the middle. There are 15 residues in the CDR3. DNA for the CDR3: TGTGCCAGCAGCCTTTGGGGGAGGCGACAAGAGACCCAGTACTTC. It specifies CASSLWGRRQETQYF.

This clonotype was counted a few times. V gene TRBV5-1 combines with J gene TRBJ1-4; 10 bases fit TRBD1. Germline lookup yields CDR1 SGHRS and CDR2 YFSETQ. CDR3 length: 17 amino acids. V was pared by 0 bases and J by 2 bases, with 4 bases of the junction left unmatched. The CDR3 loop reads CASSLARTGGTNEKLFF. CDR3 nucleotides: TGCGCCAGCAGCTTGGCCAGGACAGGGGGGACTAATGAAAAACTGTTTTTT.

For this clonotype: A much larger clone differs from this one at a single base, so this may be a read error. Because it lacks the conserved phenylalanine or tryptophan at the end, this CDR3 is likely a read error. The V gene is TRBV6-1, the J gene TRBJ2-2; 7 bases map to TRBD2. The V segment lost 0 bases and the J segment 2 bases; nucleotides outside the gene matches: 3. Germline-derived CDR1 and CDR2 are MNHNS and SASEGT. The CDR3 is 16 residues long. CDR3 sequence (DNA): TGTGCCAGCAGTGAAGCGCTAGCGGCTAACACCGGGGAGCTGTTTTCT. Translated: CASSEALAANTGELFS.

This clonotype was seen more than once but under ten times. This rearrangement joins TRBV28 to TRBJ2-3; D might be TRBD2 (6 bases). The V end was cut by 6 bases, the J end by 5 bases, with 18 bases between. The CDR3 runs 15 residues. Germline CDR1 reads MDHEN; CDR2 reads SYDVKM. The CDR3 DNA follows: TGTGCCAGCAGCCCTTCCGGGGGAGCTGGAGATACGCAGTATTTT. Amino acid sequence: CASSPSGGAGDTQYF.

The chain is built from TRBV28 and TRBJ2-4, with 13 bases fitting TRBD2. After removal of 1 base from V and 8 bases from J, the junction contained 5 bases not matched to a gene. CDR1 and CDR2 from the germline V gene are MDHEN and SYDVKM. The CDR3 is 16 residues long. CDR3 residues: CASSLFVLAGGDIQYF. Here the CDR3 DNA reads TGTGCCAGCAGTTTATTTGTACTAGCGGGAGGGGACATTCAGTACTTC.

The CDR3 spells CASSITGYSNQPQHF. CDR3 bases: TGTGCCAGTAGTATTACAGGCTATAGCAATCAGCCCCAGCATTTT. The V gene is TRBV19, the J gene TRBJ1-5, with a weak D call TRBD1 (5 bases). The CDR3 runs to 15 residues. The ends were cut back, 3 bases at V and 0 bases at J, with 9 bases in the middle. Per germline, CDR1 LNHDA and CDR2 SQIVND (reference sequence).

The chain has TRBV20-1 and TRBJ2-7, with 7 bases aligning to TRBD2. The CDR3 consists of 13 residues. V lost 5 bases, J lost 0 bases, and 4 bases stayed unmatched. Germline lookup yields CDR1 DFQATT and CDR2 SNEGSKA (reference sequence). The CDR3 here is CSAPRDYSYEQYF. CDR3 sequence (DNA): TGCAGTGCTCCCCGGGACTACTCCTACGAGCAGTACTTC.

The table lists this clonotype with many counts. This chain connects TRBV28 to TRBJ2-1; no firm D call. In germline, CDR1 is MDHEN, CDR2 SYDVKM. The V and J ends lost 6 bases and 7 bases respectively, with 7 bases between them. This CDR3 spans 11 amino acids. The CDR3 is CASSPRNEQFF. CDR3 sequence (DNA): TGTGCCAGCAGCCCTAGGAATGAGCAGTTCTTC.

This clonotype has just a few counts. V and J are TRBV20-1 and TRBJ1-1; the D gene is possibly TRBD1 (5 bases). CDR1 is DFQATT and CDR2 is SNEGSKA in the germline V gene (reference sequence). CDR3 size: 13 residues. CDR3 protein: CSADRNQNTEAFF. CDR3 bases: TGCAGCGCAGACAGAAACCAGAACACTGAAGCTTTCTTT.

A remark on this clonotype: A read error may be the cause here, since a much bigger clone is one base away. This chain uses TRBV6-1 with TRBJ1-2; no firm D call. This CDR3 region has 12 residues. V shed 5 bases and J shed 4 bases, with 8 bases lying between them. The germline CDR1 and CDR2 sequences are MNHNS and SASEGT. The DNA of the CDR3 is TGTGCCAGCAGTCGCGGAGCCTATGGCTACACCTTC. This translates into CASSRGAYGYTF.

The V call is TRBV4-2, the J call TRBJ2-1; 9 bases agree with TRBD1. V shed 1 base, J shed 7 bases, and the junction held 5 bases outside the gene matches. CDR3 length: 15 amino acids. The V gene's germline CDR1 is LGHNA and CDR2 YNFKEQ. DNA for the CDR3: TGTGCCAGCAGCCAAGTGGGACAGGGAGGGAATGAGCAGTTCTTC. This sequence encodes CASSQVGQGGNEQFF.

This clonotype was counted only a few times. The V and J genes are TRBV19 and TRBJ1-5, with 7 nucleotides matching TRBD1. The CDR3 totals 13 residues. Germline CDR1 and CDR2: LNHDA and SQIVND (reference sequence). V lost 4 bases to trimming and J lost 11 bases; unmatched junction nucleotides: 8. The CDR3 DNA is TGTGCCAGTAGTACAGGACAGGCCGTGGCCCAGCATTTT. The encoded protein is CASSTGQAVAQHF.

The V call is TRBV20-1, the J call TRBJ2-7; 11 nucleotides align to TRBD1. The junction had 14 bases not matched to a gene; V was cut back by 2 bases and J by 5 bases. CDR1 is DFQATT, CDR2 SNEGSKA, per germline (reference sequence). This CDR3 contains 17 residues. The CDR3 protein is CSARSLVGTGGSHEQYF. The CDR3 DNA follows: TGCAGTGCTAGATCCCTGGTAGGGACAGGGGGGTCGCACGAGCAGTACTTC.

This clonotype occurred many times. CDR3 nucleotide sequence: TGTGCCAGCAGTCTGGGCCCAGATACGCAGTATTTT. Protein: CASSLGPDTQYF. The chain carries TRBV6-2 or TRBV6-3 and TRBJ2-3; D not certain. Germline V gene lookup returns CDR1 MNHEY and CDR2 SVGEGT. The CDR3 contains 12 residues. V shed 5 bases and J shed 4 bases, with 7 bases lying between them.